This entry describes one T cell receptor (beta chain). What it binds is not known. These data are taken from a study of T cell repertoires in cytomegalovirus infection. Across the study: TCR beta signatures that were public indicated CMV infection and matching HLA type. Study-wide results and limits: Identification of carriers of CMV plus the relevant HLA was achieved through cumulative public TCR beta family frequency. Clonotype analysis showed dominance of the ex vivo response by HLA-C-restricted CMV-specific TCR beta clonotypes.

TCRdb independently ran MiXCR on the reads; one entry per CDR3 protein. In the table there are hundreds of thousands of distinct CDR3 sequences, about 17% of which are singletons. CDR1 and CDR2 from the germline V gene are MNHNS and SASEGT. This CDR3 has 11 amino acids. With 2 bases removed from V and 16 bases from J, the gap between germline ends came to 9 bases. The sample taken for sequencing was PBMCs. This chain uses TRBV6-1 with TRBJ1-6; possible D gene TRBD1, 5 bases. This TCR was sampled from a human donor in good health (CMV status not recorded). Some clones in this sample may be carry-over from other donors' samples. The DNA for the CDR3 is TGTGCCAGCAGTGAATACAGGAGGCTCCACTTT. This gives the protein CASSEYRRLHF.